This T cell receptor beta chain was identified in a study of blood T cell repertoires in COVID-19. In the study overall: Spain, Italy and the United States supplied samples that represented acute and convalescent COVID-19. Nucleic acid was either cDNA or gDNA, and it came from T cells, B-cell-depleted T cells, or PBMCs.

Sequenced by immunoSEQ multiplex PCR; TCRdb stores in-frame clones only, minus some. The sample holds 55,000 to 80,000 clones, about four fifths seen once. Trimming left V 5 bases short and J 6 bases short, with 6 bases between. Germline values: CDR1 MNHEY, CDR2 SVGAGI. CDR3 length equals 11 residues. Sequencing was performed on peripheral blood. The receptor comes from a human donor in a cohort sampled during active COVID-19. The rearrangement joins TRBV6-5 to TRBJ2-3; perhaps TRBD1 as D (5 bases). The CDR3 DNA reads TGTGCCAGCAGTAACAGGGATACGCAGTATTTT. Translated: CASSNRDTQYF.